What follows are 29 T cell receptor beta chains derived from one specimen sequenced in a study of blood T cells in healthy people across ages. For the second PCR, which ran for about 7 to 11 cycles, a sample-barcoded 5' primer and a J-beta primer mix were used. A single record per CDR3 protein comes from TCRdb applying MiXCR to the 5' RACE reads. There are over 1,200,000 distinct CDR3 sequences in the sample; around 55% occur only once, and 6.5% to 8.5% lies in the top ten. Input material: blood. These receptors were obtained from a young man in good health.

The rearrangement joins TRBV4-2 to TRBJ2-5, with D possibly being TRBD1 (6 bases). V lost 4 bases and J lost 4, with 16 bases in between. The CDR3 runs 15 residues. Looked up from germline, CDR1 is LGHNA and CDR2 is YNFKEQ. The chain's CDR3 is CASSPPTGSGETQYF. DNA of the CDR3: TGTGCCAGCAGCCCACCAACAGGGTCGGGAGAGACCCAGTACTTC.

The V and J genes are TRBV4-3 and TRBJ2-1, with 9 positions matching TRBD2. The junction had 4 bases not matched to a gene; V was cut back by 4 bases and J by 3 bases. From germline, CDR1 is LGHNA and CDR2 YSLEER. The CDR3 runs to 15 residues. The CDR3 region is CASSPNSGGYNEQFF. CDR3 DNA sequence: TGCGCCAGCAGCCCCAATAGCGGGGGCTACAATGAGCAGTTCTTC.

The rearrangement joins TRBV5-1 to TRBJ2-2; 11 bases align to TRBD2. The CDR3 is 18 amino acids. Per the germline V gene, CDR1 is SGHRS and CDR2 is YFSETQ. With 0 bases clipped from V and 0 bases from J, the junction kept 4 bases outside the gene matches. CDR3 DNA sequence: TGCGCCAGCAGCTTGGATCTAGCGGGGGGACCGAACACCGGGGAGCTGTTTTTT. This translates into CASSLDLAGGPNTGELFF.

A word on this clonotype: A much larger clone is a single base away; this may be a read error. The chain employs TRBV7-9 and TRBJ1-2, with D perhaps TRBD1 (6 bases). V was shortened by 4 bases and J by 6 bases, with 12 bases between the two germline ends. This CDR3 is built from 13 residues. Germline V gene data show CDR1 as SEHNR and CDR2 as FQNEAQ (reference sequence). In DNA, the CDR3 is TGTGCCAGCAGCTCCGACAGGAACCATGGCTACACCTTC. Translating gives CASSSDRNHGYTF.

The chain combines TRBV7-2 with TRBJ1-5, with unresolved D. V was pared by 4 bases and J by 6 bases, with 10 bases between. The CDR3 runs 13 residues. The germline CDR1 and CDR2 sequences are SGHTA and FQGNSA. The CDR3 is CASSSNRAQPQHF. Here the CDR3 DNA reads TGTGCCAGCAGCTCGAATAGGGCTCAGCCCCAGCATTTT.

V is TRBV10-3 and J is TRBJ1-1; 7 bases align to TRBD1. After removal of 0 bases from V and 1 base from J, the junction contained 2 bases not matched to a gene. CDR1 and CDR2 from the germline V gene are ENHRY and SYGVKD. CDR3 length equals 15 residues. Here the CDR3 DNA reads TGTGCCATCAGTGAGTCGGGACAGCAGAACACTGAAGCTTTCTTT. Its translation: CAISESGQQNTEAFF.

This clonotype was recorded a few times. The V and J genes are TRBV27 and TRBJ1-2, with 9 bases fitting TRBD1. The CDR3 covers 13 residues. Unmatched junction bases numbered 5, after V lost 4 bases and J lost 8 bases. Germline V gives CDR1 MNHEY, CDR2 SMNVEV (reference sequence). In nucleotides, the CDR3 is TGTGCCAGCAGTTCCCGGACAGGGGACGGCTACACCTTC. Its translation is CASSSRTGDGYTF.

The chain links TRBV12-3 or TRBV12-4 to TRBJ1-2; tentatively, D is TRBD1 (6 bases). The CDR3 consists of 12 residues. The CDR3 nucleotides read TGTGGATCCGGGGGGGCGACCTATGGCTACACCTTC. This sequence encodes CGSGGATYGYTF.

V usage is TRBV6-2 or TRBV6-3 and J usage is TRBJ2-3; TRBD1 aligns across 8 bases. The length of the CDR3 is 16 residues. Germline values: CDR1 MNHEY, CDR2 SVGEGT. The trim removed 2 bases at V and 6 bases at J, leaving 10 bases unmatched. The CDR3, as DNA: TGTGCCAGCAGTTACAGCCACCTGGACAGGGCGGATACGCAGTATTTT. This gives the protein CASSYSHLDRADTQYF.

The V call is TRBV5-5, the J call TRBJ1-2; D is ambiguous. The germline gives CDR1 SGHKS, CDR2 YYEKEE (reference sequence). The length of the CDR3 is 11 residues. Trimming took off 4 bases at V and 8 bases at J, with 9 bases between the two ends. This CDR3 reads CASSRVRGYTF. CDR3 nucleotides: TGTGCCAGCAGCAGGGTGAGGGGCTACACCTTC.

V and J are TRBV20-1 and TRBJ2-3; 8 nucleotides agree with TRBD1. The germline CDR1 and CDR2 sequences are DFQATT and SNEGSKA (reference sequence). Trimming took 0 bases from V and 2 from J; bases not matched to a gene: 10. There are 17 residues in the CDR3. CDR3 bases: TGCAGTGCTAGAGAACGGCAGGGGGCTACCGCCACAGATACGCAGTATTTT. This codes for CSARERQGATATDTQYF.

This chain uses TRBV4-1 with TRBJ2-1, with D possibly TRBD2 on 7 matching bases. V was pared by 4 bases and J by 4 bases, with 14 bases between. In germline, CDR1 is MGHRA, CDR2 YSYEKL. The CDR3 has 15 amino acids. CDR3 sequence reads: CASSPRGPVYNEQFF. The DNA of the CDR3 is TGCGCCAGCAGCCCGCGGGGGCCGGTGTACAATGAGCAGTTCTTC.

This chain joins TRBV4-1 and TRBJ2-1; tentative D call: TRBD1 (6 bases). The CDR3 extends over 13 amino acids. V lost 1 base to trimming and J lost 15 bases, with 16 bases between them. In germline, CDR1 is MGHRA, CDR2 YSYEKL. CDR3 amino acids: CASSQVVPGAGFF. In DNA, the CDR3 is TGCGCCAGCAGCCAAGTAGTGCCAGGGGCGGGGTTCTTC.

V gene TRBV7-9 combines with J gene TRBJ2-7; 11 bases are a match to TRBD2. The last part of the DNA fits TRBJ2-5 better; the J call may be wrong. The CDR3 runs 15 residues. CDR1 and CDR2 (germline): SEHNR, FQNEAQ (reference sequence). The CDR3 region is CASRKTSGVRETQYF. DNA of the CDR3: TGTGCCAGCAGAAAGACTAGCGGGGTTAGAGAGACCCAGTACTTC.

This clonotype was recorded many times. This may be a read error, as it is one base from a much larger clone. V is TRBV7-9 and J is TRBJ2-7; 9 bases fit TRBD2. Germline assignment: CDR1 SEHNR and CDR2 FQNEAQ (reference sequence). Trimming at V came to 5 bases and at J to 6 bases, leaving 8 bases not matched to a gene. The length of the CDR3 is 14 residues. The CDR3 DNA is TGTGCCAGCAGCGTAGGGGGACTAGCTAGCGAGCAGTACTTC. Protein: CASSVGGLASEQYF.

This clonotype was detected only a few times. The chain carries TRBV5-5 and TRBJ2-3, with 7 bases aligning to TRBD1. Germline V gives CDR1 SGHKS, CDR2 YYEKEE (reference sequence). With V trimmed by 4 bases and J by 2 bases, 10 bases remained unmatched. The CDR3 is made up of 16 amino acids. The CDR3 bases are TGTGCCAGCAGCAGACAGGGAAGTTCGGACACAGATACGCAGTATTTT. Encoded protein: CASSRQGSSDTDTQYF.

V usage is TRBV28 and J usage is TRBJ2-7; D is ambiguous. The germline V and J ends were trimmed by 5 bases and 3 bases, with 14 bases remaining between them. Germline CDR1 is MDHEN and CDR2 is SYDVKM. This CDR3 is 14 amino acids long. The CDR3 DNA sequence: TGTGCCAGCAGTCGTTATGCATGGGGCTACGAGCAGTACTTC. This codes for CASSRYAWGYEQYF. Complete variable domain (other parts from reference TRBV28 and TRBJ2-7): DVKVTQSSRYLVKRTGEKVFLECVQDMDHENMFWYRQDPGLGLRLIYFSYDVKMKEKGDIPEGYSVSREKKERFSLILESASTNQTSMYLCASSRYAWGYEQYFGPGTRLTVT.

The genes are TRBV9 and TRBJ1-1; D possibly corresponds to TRBD1 (5 bases). Trimming left V 0 bases short and J 3 bases short, with 15 bases between. Germline loops: CDR1 SGDLS, CDR2 YYNGEE. The CDR3 length is 16 residues. CDR3 in DNA: TGTGCCAGCAGCGTAGGTGGTAAGGGGATAGACACTGAAGCTTTCTTT. Encoded protein: CASSVGGKGIDTEAFF.

The chain combines TRBV7-6 with TRBJ2-1; D not resolved. The V gene lost 1 base and the J gene lost 6 bases, with 19 bases spanning the gap. The CDR3 contains 17 residues. Germline lookup yields CDR1 SGHVS and CDR2 FNYEAQ. The CDR3 spells CASSLDLIQKFGNEQFF. The CDR3, as DNA: TGTGCCAGCAGCTTAGACTTAATACAAAAGTTTGGCAATGAGCAGTTCTTC.

The chain links TRBV3-1 to TRBJ2-1; D tentatively fits TRBD1 or TRBD2 (5 bases each). The CDR3 runs to 14 residues. CDR1 and CDR2 from the germline V gene are LGHDT and YNNKEL (reference sequence). Trimming cost V 9 bases and J 4 bases, with 16 bases left between them. CDR3 DNA: TGTGCCAGTCAAGGGGCGGGTGCGTACAATGAGCAGTTCTTC. Translation gives CASQGAGAYNEQFF.

The rearrangement joins TRBV4-3 to TRBJ2-7, with TRBD1 matching 8 bases. The J segment lost 4 bases and the V segment lost 4 bases, leaving 6 bases of the junction unmatched. The germline V gene encodes CDR1 LGHNA and CDR2 YSLEER. This CDR3 is built from 14 residues. DNA of the CDR3: TGCGCCAGCAGCCCGGGACAGGTTAGGTACGAGCAGTACTTC. It specifies CASSPGQVRYEQYF.

The chain employs TRBV7-9 and TRBJ2-5, with D possibly TRBD1 on 5 matching bases. CDR1 and CDR2 from the germline V gene are SEHNR and FQNEAQ (reference sequence). The CDR3 length is 13 residues. Trimming left V 5 bases short and J 5 bases short, with 12 bases between. This chain's CDR3 is CASSPRQFETQYF. CDR3 DNA: TGTGCCAGCAGCCCTCGACAGTTTGAGACCCAGTACTTC.

This clonotype was seen more than once but under ten times. The chain combines TRBV5-1 with TRBJ2-7; maybe TRBD2 (6 bases). Per the germline V gene, CDR1 is SGHRS and CDR2 is YFSETQ. CDR3 length equals 15 residues. The V end lost 4 bases, the J end lost 0 bases, and 14 bases lay between the germline ends. The CDR3 is CASSVGTSSSYEQYF. The CDR3 DNA is TGCGCCAGCAGCGTGGGGACTTCCAGCTCCTACGAGCAGTACTTC.

V gene TRBV12-3 or TRBV12-4 combines with J gene TRBJ2-1, with TRBD2 matching over 11 bases. The ends lost 1 base at V and 8 bases at J; junction bases unmatched: 7. The CDR3 covers 16 residues. CDR3 region: CASSLGGLAGGDEQFF. The CDR3 DNA reads as TGTGCCAGCAGTTTAGGGGGGCTAGCGGGAGGAGATGAGCAGTTCTTC.

This clonotype appeared a few times. The chain uses TRBV20-1 and TRBJ2-1; 10 nucleotides agree with TRBD2. The CDR3 contains 16 residues. Germline assignment: CDR1 DFQATT and CDR2 SNEGSKA (reference sequence). After removal of 4 bases from V and 0 bases from J, the junction contained 6 bases not matched to a gene. CDR3 loop: CSATSGGPSSYNEQFF. In DNA, the CDR3 is TGCAGTGCTACTAGCGGGGGCCCCAGCTCCTACAATGAGCAGTTCTTC.

The chain recombines TRBV20-1 with TRBJ2-7; a possible D gene is TRBD2 (6 bases). The V gene lost 2 bases and the J gene lost 1 base, with 15 bases spanning the gap. The germline gives CDR1 DFQATT, CDR2 SNEGSKA (reference sequence). The CDR3 length is 15 residues. The CDR3 DNA sequence: TGCAGTGCTAGAAACCCCGGGAGTCCGTCCTACGAGCAGTACTTC. It codes for CSARNPGSPSYEQYF.

The genes are TRBV27 and TRBJ2-3; TRBD2 aligns across 7 bases. Per germline, CDR1 MNHEY and CDR2 SMNVEV (reference sequence). Germline trimming cut 8 bases from V and 6 bases from J; bases unmatched to any gene: 8. The CDR3 totals 13 residues. This CDR3 reads CASGLVGGDTQYF. The CDR3 DNA sequence: TGTGCCAGCGGTCTCGTGGGGGGGGATACGCAGTATTTT.

V gene TRBV10-3 combines with J gene TRBJ2-5; D gene uncertain. The length of the CDR3 is 11 residues. Germline V gene data show CDR1 as ENHRY and CDR2 as SYGVKD. The V end was cut by 6 bases, the J end by 2 bases, with 4 bases between. The CDR3 loop is CAISSQETQYF. In nucleotides, the CDR3 is TGTGCCATCAGCTCTCAAGAGACCCAGTACTTC.

The genes are TRBV4-3 and TRBJ1-2; no firm D call. V lost 1 base and J lost 4, with 7 bases in between. The CDR3 is 13 amino acids. CDR1 is LGHNA and CDR2 is YSLEER in the germline V gene. The CDR3 nucleotides are TGCGCCAGCAGCCAAGGGCACAGCTATGGCTACACCTTC. It codes for CASSQGHSYGYTF.